The 29 T cell receptor beta chains listed next were all sequenced from one sample in a study of blood T cell repertoires in COVID-19. Profiled with immunoSEQ multiplex PCR; TCRdb holds only in-frame clones, not every one. The table lists a few hundred thousand clones, roughly 86% of them singletons. Sequencing input: peripheral blood. These receptors all come from a woman in her fifties or sixties who had recovered from COVID-19.

This sequence joins TRBV15 and TRBJ2-7; 7 bases line up with TRBD1. Unmatched junction bases numbered 2, after V lost 6 bases and J lost 0 bases. Germline V gene lookup returns CDR1 LNHNV and CDR2 YYDKDF (reference sequence). The CDR3 has 13 amino acids. CDR3 sequence: CATSGQASYEQYF. DNA for the CDR3: TGTGCCACCAGTGGACAGGCCTCCTACGAGCAGTACTTC.

The J gene is TRBJ1-2, the V gene TRBV30; possible D gene TRBD1, 6 bases. This CDR3 comprises 14 residues. CDR1 GTSNPN and CDR2 SVGIG come from the germline V gene (reference sequence). V lost 2 bases and J lost 8, with 18 bases in between. The CDR3 DNA reads TGTGCCTGGAGTCAGCTCAGGGGATCGTTCGGCTACACCTTC. It encodes CAWSQLRGSFGYTF. The complete variable domain, with remaining parts taken from reference TRBV30 and TRBJ1-2, reads SQTIHQWPATLVQPVGSPLSLECTVEGTSNPNLYWYRQAAGRGLQLLFYSVGIGQISSEVPQNLSASRPQDRQFILSSKKLLLSDSGFYLCAWSQLRGSFGYTFGSGTRLTVV.

With respect to this clone: The sample contains more than one DNA sequence encoding this CDR3. This chain links TRBV30 with TRBJ2-1, with D maybe TRBD1 (5 bases). Germline V gene data show CDR1 as GTSNPN and CDR2 as SVGIG (reference sequence). This CDR3 has 13 amino acids. The V and J ends lost 0 bases and 4 bases respectively, with 7 bases between them. The CDR3 protein is CAWSVGQYNEQFF. CDR3 DNA: TGTGCCTGGAGTGTGGGGCAGTACAATGAGCAGTTCTTC.

CDR3 region: CASSLGRKGGEIDGYTF. In DNA form, the CDR3 reads TGTGCCAGCAGCTTAGGCCGTAAAGGGGGCGAGATCGATGGCTACACCTTC. This rearrangement joins TRBV13 to TRBJ1-2; 7 positions agree with TRBD1. The CDR3 length is 17 residues. Germline loops: CDR1 PRHDT, CDR2 FYEKMQ (reference sequence). With V trimmed by 0 bases and J by 6 bases, 13 bases remained unmatched.

Here the CDR3 DNA reads TGTGCCAGCAGTTCCCGGGGTATTAATAACAATGAGCAGTTCTTC. It codes for CASSSRGINNNEQFF. The chain uses TRBV27 and TRBJ2-1; TRBD2 is a possible D gene (5 bases). The CDR3 is made up of 15 amino acids. Between the trimmed V and J ends, which lost 4 bases and 5 bases, there was a span of 15 bases. CDR1 MNHEY and CDR2 SMNVEV come from the germline V gene (reference sequence).

About this clone itself: No DNA is shown, since the ends of the CDR3 on it are uncertain; the CDR3 is the one TCRdb lists. This rearrangement joins TRBV29-1 to TRBJ2-5; the table names TRBD1, a call not compared with the DNA. Ends included, the CDR3 has 13 residues. Per the germline V gene, CDR1 is SQVTM and CDR2 is ANQGSEA. The CDR3 reads CSDTGFFGETQYF.

V gene TRBV27 combines with J gene TRBJ2-5; D is possibly TRBD2 (5 bases). Trimming shortened V by 5 bases and J by 5 bases, and 18 bases separated the two germline ends. Germline V gene lookup returns CDR1 MNHEY and CDR2 SMNVEV (reference sequence). The CDR3 has 15 amino acids. CDR3 loop: CASSAYYTRGETQYF. The CDR3 bases are TGTGCCAGCAGTGCCTATTATACCAGAGGGGAGACCCAGTACTTC.

The chain joins TRBV9 to TRBJ2-1; 9 nucleotides line up with TRBD2. Trimming at V came to 1 base and at J to 6 bases, leaving 5 bases not matched to a gene. Germline-derived CDR1 and CDR2 are SGDLS and YYNGEE. The CDR3 loop spans 15 amino acids. CDR3 in DNA: TGTGCCAGCAGCGTACCTGGCGGGAGGGCCAATGAGCAGTTCTTC. Translated: CASSVPGGRANEQFF.

V is TRBV7-9 and J is TRBJ2-3; 7 nucleotides align to TRBD2. This CDR3 has 18 amino acids. V dropped 5 bases and J dropped 3; count of bases not matched to a gene: 17. Germline V gene data show CDR1 as SEHNR and CDR2 as FQNEAQ (reference sequence). Here the CDR3 DNA reads TGTGCCAGCAGCCAACAGCATCGGGCTAGCGGATATACAGATACGCAGTATTTT. The encoded protein is CASSQQHRASGYTDTQYF.

This chain uses TRBV30 with TRBJ2-5; 9 nucleotides match TRBD1. Germline loops: CDR1 GTSNPN, CDR2 SVGIG (reference sequence). The CDR3 runs 13 residues. The J segment lost 5 bases and the V segment lost 2 bases, leaving 3 bases of the junction unmatched. The CDR3 spells CAWSPDRGETQYF. The DNA for the CDR3 is TGTGCCTGGAGTCCGGACAGGGGTGAGACCCAGTACTTC.

The chain uses TRBV5-5 and TRBJ2-7; 13 positions match TRBD2. The germline V gene has CDR1 SGHKS and CDR2 YYEKEE (reference sequence). This CDR3 is 17 amino acids long. The trim removed 2 bases at V and 0 bases at J, leaving 5 bases unmatched. CDR3 coding DNA: TGTGCCAGCAGCTTTGGGACTAGCGGGGCCAGCTCCTACGAGCAGTACTTC. Translating gives CASSFGTSGASSYEQYF. Full variable domain (missing parts from reference TRBV5-5 and TRBJ2-7): DAGVTQSPTHLIKTRGQQVTLRCSPISGHKSVSWYQQVLGQGPQFIFQYYEKEERGRGNFPDRFSARQFPNYSSELNVNALLLGDSALYLCASSFGTSGASSYEQYFGPGTRLTVT.

The V call is TRBV7-2, the J call TRBJ1-2; a weak D match, TRBD1 (5 bases). The germline CDR1 and CDR2 sequences are SGHTA and FQGNSA. This CDR3 is built from 14 residues. Trimming took off 1 base at V and 10 bases at J, with 16 bases between the two ends. CDR3 region: CASSLVSSRADYTF. The CDR3 nucleotides read TGTGCCAGCAGCTTAGTCTCGAGCAGGGCCGACTACACCTTC.

This sequence joins TRBV11-2 and TRBJ2-3, with TRBD1 as a possible D gene (6 bases). The CDR3 consists of 15 residues. Between the trimmed V and J ends, which lost 0 bases and 2 bases, there was a span of 9 bases. Germline V lookup: CDR1 SGHAT, CDR2 FQNNGV. The DNA of the CDR3 is TGTGCCAGCAGCTTAGATTGGGGGCACACAGATACGCAGTATTTT. This translates into CASSLDWGHTDTQYF.

The chain links TRBV9 to TRBJ1-5, with 7 positions matching TRBD1. Losses at the gene ends were 1 base for V and 7 bases for J; bases not matched to a gene: 8. Germline V CDR1 and CDR2: SGDLS, YYNGEE. CDR3 length: 15 residues. This CDR3 reads CASSVQGGTNQPQHF. DNA of the CDR3: TGTGCCAGCAGCGTACAGGGGGGAACTAACCAGCCCCAGCATTTT.

The chain joins TRBV21-1 to TRBJ1-4; whether TRBD1, the table's D call, matches the DNA was not checked. TRBV21-1 is listed as a pseudogene. CDR3 size: 15 residues. In DNA, the CDR3 is TGTGCCAGCAGCCCTTCAGGGACAGGGGATGAAAAACTGTTTTTT. This translates into CASSPSGTGDEKLFF.

V usage is TRBV30 and J usage is TRBJ1-2; tentatively, D is TRBD1 (6 bases). Germline V CDR1 and CDR2: GTSNPN, SVGIG (reference sequence). V shed 5 bases and J shed 8 bases, with 21 bases lying between them. The CDR3 spans 14 residues. CDR3 sequence: CAWANLRGADGYTF. CDR3 DNA: TGTGCCTGGGCAAACCTCCGGGGGGCGGACGGCTACACCTTC. The entire variable domain, with the rest obtained from reference TRBV30 and TRBJ1-2, is as follows: SQTIHQWPATLVQPVGSPLSLECTVEGTSNPNLYWYRQAAGRGLQLLFYSVGIGQISSEVPQNLSASRPQDRQFILSSKKLLLSDSGFYLCAWANLRGADGYTFGSGTRLTVV.

The rearrangement joins TRBV18 to TRBJ2-5, with a weak D call TRBD2 (5 bases). V was trimmed by 3 bases and J by 1 base, leaving 6 bases between them. The CDR3 is 13 residues long. Germline V gene sequence: CDR1 KGHSH, CDR2 LQKENI. The CDR3 nucleotides are TGTGCCAGCTCACCCGGACTCCAAGAGACCCAGTACTTC. This gives the protein CASSPGLQETQYF. The complete variable domain, with remaining parts taken from reference TRBV18 and TRBJ2-5, reads NAGVMQNPRHLVRRRGQEARLRCSPMKGHSHVYWYRQLPEEGLKFMVYLQKENIIDESGMPKERFSAEFPKEGPSILRIQQVVRGDSAAYFCASSPGLQETQYFGPGTRLLVL.

This chain links TRBV29-1 with TRBJ2-7; weak D call: TRBD1 (6 bases). Trimming pared 4 bases from V and 3 bases from J, leaving 13 bases between. CDR3 length: 13 amino acids. From germline, CDR1 is SQVTM and CDR2 ANQGSEA. The CDR3 DNA sequence: TGCAGCGTTGGGGGGCGCTTTGGCTACGAGCAGTACTTC. This encodes CSVGGRFGYEQYF.

The rearrangement joins TRBV6-6 to TRBJ2-7; 9 positions agree with TRBD1. Germline CDR1 reads MNHNY; CDR2 reads SVGAGI (reference sequence). With 6 bases clipped from V and 2 bases from J, the junction kept 11 bases outside the gene matches. CDR3 length: 16 amino acids. The CDR3: CASSKKQGAFPYEQYF. CDR3 nucleotides: TGTGCCAGCAGCAAAAAACAGGGGGCGTTTCCCTACGAGCAGTACTTC.

The V and J genes are TRBV5-6 and TRBJ1-5, with no clear D. The CDR3 length is 15 residues. Germline loops: CDR1 SGHDT, CDR2 YYEEEE. Trimming removed 2 bases from V and 6 bases from J, with 15 bases in between. In nucleotides, the CDR3 is TGTGCCAGCAGCTTTGGCGGGGATAACGGTCAGCCCCAGCATTTT. Its translation: CASSFGGDNGQPQHF. Complete variable domain (other parts from reference TRBV5-6 and TRBJ1-5): DAGVTQSPTHLIKTRGQQVTLRCSPKSGHDTVSWYQQALGQGPQFIFQYYEEEERQRGNFPDRFSGHQFPNYSSELNVNALLLGDSALYLCASSFGGDNGQPQHFGDGTRLSIL.

The CDR3 loop is CASLFGGIDTQYF. The CDR3 DNA is TGTGCCAGCCTCTTCGGGGGTATAGATACGCAGTATTTT. V usage is TRBV7-2 and J usage is TRBJ2-3; D might be TRBD2 (6 bases). Germline CDR1 is SGHTA and CDR2 is FQGNSA. Trimming cost V 8 bases and J 5 bases, with 14 bases left between them. The CDR3 length is 13 residues.

The chain recombines TRBV4-3 with TRBJ2-3, with TRBD1 identical over 12 bases. This CDR3 has 18 residues. The germline gives CDR1 LGHNA, CDR2 YSLEER. J lost 4 bases, V lost 2 bases, and 10 bases had no gene match. This chain's CDR3 is CASSQRFSGTGGADTQYF. The CDR3 DNA sequence: TGCGCCAGCAGCCAACGCTTCTCCGGGACAGGGGGCGCAGATACGCAGTATTTT.

V and J are TRBV5-6 and TRBJ1-2, with 12 bases lining up with TRBD1. This CDR3 comprises 15 residues. Germline values: CDR1 SGHDT, CDR2 YYEEEE. Unmatched junction bases numbered 8, after V lost 4 bases and J lost 7 bases. The CDR3, as DNA: TGTGCCAGCAGCCGGTGGGGACAGGGGGCCGGTGGCTACACCTTC. Translating it yields CASSRWGQGAGGYTF.

This chain uses TRBV27 with TRBJ1-1; D remains ambiguous. Germline V gives CDR1 MNHEY, CDR2 SMNVEV (reference sequence). V gave up 7 bases and J gave up 11 bases, with 14 bases separating them. The CDR3 runs 11 residues. Here the CDR3 DNA reads TGTGCCAGCATCCCACTTCTTGGTGCTTTCTTT. This sequence encodes CASIPLLGAFF.

The chain joins TRBV28 to TRBJ1-2; D unclear. This CDR3 has 12 amino acids. Trimming cost V 6 bases and J 7 bases, with 12 bases left between them. Germline-derived CDR1 and CDR2 are MDHEN and SYDVKM. This CDR3 is CASSSYEGGYTF. The CDR3 DNA follows: TGTGCCAGCAGCTCTTACGAGGGTGGCTACACCTTC.

The chain uses TRBV4-3 and TRBJ2-1; 7 bases match TRBD2. J was trimmed by 4 bases and V by 8 bases; bases with no gene match: 17. CDR1 and CDR2 from the germline V gene are LGHNA and YSLEER. This CDR3 contains 17 residues. The CDR3 spells CASSLTGGVTQYNEQFF. DNA of the CDR3: TGCGCCAGCTCACTCACTGGGGGGGTAACCCAGTACAATGAGCAGTTCTTC.

The chain carries TRBV9 and TRBJ1-6, with TRBD1 as a possible D gene (5 bases). Trimming pared 0 bases from V and 7 bases from J, leaving 14 bases between. The length of the CDR3 is 16 residues. CDR1 and CDR2 from the germline V gene are SGDLS and YYNGEE. CDR3 loop: CASSVEPGQSNSPLHF. DNA for the CDR3: TGTGCCAGCAGCGTAGAGCCAGGGCAGTCCAATTCACCCCTCCACTTT.

Only one count was recorded for this clone. The chain carries TRBV11-2 and TRBJ2-2, with D tentatively TRBD2 (6 bases). Trimming left V 2 bases short and J 1 base short, with 11 bases between. The CDR3 length is 16 residues. Germline CDR1 is SGHAT and CDR2 is FQNNGV. CDR3 region: CASSLLGDWNTGELFF. The CDR3 DNA reads TGTGCCAGCAGCTTATTAGGGGACTGGAACACCGGGGAGCTGTTTTTT. The full variable domain, with the rest looked up from reference TRBV11-2 and TRBJ2-2, is EAGVAQSPRYKIIEKRQSVAFWCNPISGHATLYWYQQILGQGPKLLIQFQNNGVVDDSQLPKDRFSAERLKGVDSTLKIQPAKLEDSAVYLCASSLLGDWNTGELFFGEGSRLTVL.

V gene TRBV11-2 combines with J gene TRBJ1-5, with a tentative D call TRBD1 (5 bases). The ends were cut back, 1 base at V and 7 bases at J, with 11 bases in the middle. CDR3 length equals 14 residues. Germline CDR1 reads SGHAT; CDR2 reads FQNNGV. This chain's CDR3 is CASSLVSGYQPQHF. The CDR3 DNA follows: TGTGCCAGCAGCTTAGTTTCAGGGTACCAGCCCCAGCATTTT.